The present TCR beta chain was sequenced within a study of response to subunit inactivated influenza vaccine (dated by TCRdb to between 2018 and 2020). Some background on the complete study: Deep quantitative profiling of the T cell receptor repertoire was used in the study to follow responses to a trivalent subunit inactivated influenza vaccine.

The library was built by means of RT-PCR. Reads for this sample came from an Illumina HiSeq 2500. TCRdb took the public reads, trimmed them with fastp at Q25, ran MiXCR for clone calling and kept in-frame beta chains. Every distinct CDR3 protein forms one entry, paired with its most common genes and DNA. This sample gives approximately 300,000 distinct CDR3 sequences in total; around 20% of them show up just once. 10% of the sample rests with the top ten. What the authors observed across the whole study: The authors suggested that each seasonal influenza vaccination may recruit only a limited number of new T cells.

V ends up 7 bases short and J 3 bases short, with an unmatched junction base count of 4. CDR1 and CDR2 were assigned from the germline V gene as SQVTM and ANQGSEA. Spanning cysteine to phenylalanine, the CDR3 consists of 12 amino acids. Only the CDR3 region is kept as DNA, spanning 36 bases read in frame from base 1. This clonotype was observed at least ten times. Its antigen specificity is not known. No much larger clone is present one base from it, and per-base qualities are unavailable. The chain is encoded by TRBV29-1 joined to TRBJ2-7, and TRBD1 matches 9 of the central bases. The source was PBMCs from blood, collected approximately 20 months after vaccination. The sequence came from a man aged 50 to 69 who received an inactivated influenza vaccine. Donor details come from another sample of the same person, matched by shared clones. The DNA sequence is given as TGCAGCGCCGGGACAGGGTTCTACGAGCAGTACTTC. Translated, this is CSAGTGFYEQYF.